Sequencing of this TCR beta chain was carried out in a study of T cell repertoires in cytomegalovirus infection. Study-level background: Carrying CMV and the relevant HLA type showed in public TCR beta signatures.

A single record per CDR3 protein comes from TCRdb applying MiXCR to the reads. The sample yields roughly 140,000 distinct CDR3 sequences, 23% seen once. As to this clonotype: Its matching antigen is unknown.

Germline-derived CDR1 and CDR2 are ENHRY and SYGVKD. The CDR3 has 14 amino acids. J was trimmed by 4 bases and V by 0 bases; bases with no gene match: 2. Study observations and caveats: Cumulative public TCR beta family frequency identified CMV carriers with the relevant HLA. The study found HLA-C-restricted CMV-specific TCR beta clonotypes dominating the ex vivo response.

The sample was PBMCs. The chain recombines TRBV10-3 with TRBJ2-5, with TRBD2 identical over 7 bases. This TCR came from a human donor in good health (CMV status not recorded). Some clones in this sample may be carry-over from other donors' samples. The CDR3: CAISESSSGETQYF. In nucleotides, the CDR3 is TGTGCCATCAGTGAGTCGTCTAGCGGAGAGACCCAGTACTTC.